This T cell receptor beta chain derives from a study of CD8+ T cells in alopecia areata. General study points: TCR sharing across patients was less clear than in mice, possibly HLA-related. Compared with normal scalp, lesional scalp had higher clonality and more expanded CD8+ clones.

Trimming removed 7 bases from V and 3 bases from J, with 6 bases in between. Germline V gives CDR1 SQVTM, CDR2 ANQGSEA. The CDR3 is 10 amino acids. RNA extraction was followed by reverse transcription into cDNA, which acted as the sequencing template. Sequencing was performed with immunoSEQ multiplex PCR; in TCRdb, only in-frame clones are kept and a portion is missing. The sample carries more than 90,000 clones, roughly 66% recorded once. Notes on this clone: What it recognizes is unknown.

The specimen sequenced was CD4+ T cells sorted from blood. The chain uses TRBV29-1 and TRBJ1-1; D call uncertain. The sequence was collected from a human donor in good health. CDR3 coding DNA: TGCAGCGCCCAAGACACTGAAGCTTTCTTT. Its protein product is CSAQDTEAFF.